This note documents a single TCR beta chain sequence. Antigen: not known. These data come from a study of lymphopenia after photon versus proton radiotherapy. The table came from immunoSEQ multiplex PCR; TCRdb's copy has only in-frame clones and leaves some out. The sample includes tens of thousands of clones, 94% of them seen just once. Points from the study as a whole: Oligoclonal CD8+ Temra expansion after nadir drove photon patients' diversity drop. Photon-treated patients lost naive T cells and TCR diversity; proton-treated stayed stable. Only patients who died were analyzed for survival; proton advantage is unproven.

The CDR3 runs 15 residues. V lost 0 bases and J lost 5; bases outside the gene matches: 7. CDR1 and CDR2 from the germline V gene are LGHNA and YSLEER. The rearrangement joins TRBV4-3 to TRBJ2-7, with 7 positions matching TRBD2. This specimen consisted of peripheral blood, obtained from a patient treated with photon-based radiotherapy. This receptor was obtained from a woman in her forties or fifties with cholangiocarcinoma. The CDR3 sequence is CASSQDPASGHEQYF. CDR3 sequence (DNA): TGCGCCAGCAGCCAAGATCCCGCTAGCGGACACGAGCAGTACTTC.